Shown below are 27 T cell receptor beta chains from a single sample sequenced in a study of T cell changes during pregnancy in multiple sclerosis. Profiling relied on immunoSEQ multiplex PCR, and the TCRdb table lists in-frame clones only, not all of them. The table includes fewer than 65,000 clones, roughly nine tenths detected once. The sample in question was CD4+ T cells from peripheral blood mononuclear cells, obtained in the first trimester of pregnancy. These receptors all come from a female donor with multiple sclerosis, enrolled in a pregnancy study.

This clone appeared once. This chain uses TRBV25-1 with TRBJ2-7; TRBD1 matches 9 bases. The CDR3 length is 15 residues. V was clipped by 4 bases and J by 0 bases; unmatched bases: 4. CDR1 MGHDK and CDR2 SYGVNS come from the germline V gene. The CDR3 sequence is CASSARDRVSYEQYF. CDR3 coding DNA: TGTGCCAGCAGTGCCCGGGACAGGGTCTCCTACGAGCAGTACTTC.

This clone was seen only once. The V call is TRBV11-2, the J call TRBJ2-3, with D unresolved. V was clipped by 1 base and J by 0 bases, with 8 bases between them. CDR1 SGHAT and CDR2 FQNNGV come from the germline V gene. The CDR3 extends over 15 amino acids. CDR3 protein: CASSLAPRSTDTQYF. The CDR3 region has the DNA TGTGCCAGCAGCTTAGCCCCGAGAAGCACAGATACGCAGTATTTT.

This chain uses TRBV23-1 with TRBJ1-1; 8 bases are a match to TRBD1. TRBV23-1 is an ORF for which the function is uncertain. V lost 5 bases to trimming and J lost 5 bases; unmatched junction nucleotides: 10. This CDR3 is built from 15 residues. The CDR3 DNA reads TGCGCCAGCAGTTATGGACAGGGAGGGAAGACTGAAGCTTTCTTT. Translated, it gives CASSYGQGGKTEAFF.

This clone came up once. The chain joins TRBV2 to TRBJ1-1, with 7 positions matching TRBD1. Losses at the gene ends were 6 bases for V and 5 bases for J; bases not matched to a gene: 9. This CDR3 contains 14 residues. CDR1 is SNHLY and CDR2 is FYNNEI in the germline V gene. The chain's CDR3 is CASRPGTDETEAFF. The CDR3 coding sequence is TGTGCCAGCAGACCGGGGACAGATGAGACTGAAGCTTTCTTT. The variable domain in full, completed from reference TRBV2 and TRBJ1-1, reads EPEVTQTPSHQVTQMGQEVILRCVPISNHLYFYWYRQILGQKVEFLVSFYNNEISEKSEIFDDQFSVERPDGSNFTLKIRSTKLEDSAMYFCASRPGTDETEAFFGQGTRLTVV.

CDR3 residues: CASSLLGGGGNTIYF. The CDR3 DNA reads TGTGCCAGCAGCCTCCTAGGGGGTGGTGGAAACACCATATATTTT. The chain joins TRBV6-6 to TRBJ1-3; D perhaps matches TRBD1 (6 bases). The CDR3 length is 15 residues. V was clipped by 6 bases and J by 3 bases, with 15 bases between them. In germline, CDR1 is MNHNY, CDR2 SVGAGI (reference sequence).

V is TRBV7-9 and J is TRBJ2-1, with 7 bases identical to TRBD2. Trimming removed 3 bases from V and 6 bases from J; junction bases left unmatched: 14. Germline CDR1 and CDR2: SEHNR and FQNEAQ (reference sequence). This CDR3 is 17 amino acids long. CDR3: CASSFGLGGGYSNEQFF. CDR3 bases: TGTGCCAGCAGCTTTGGGCTGGGGGGGGGATATAGCAATGAGCAGTTCTTC.

J is TRBJ2-7 and V is TRBV5-4; 11 bases fit TRBD1. The germline CDR1 and CDR2 sequences are SGHNT and YYREEE (reference sequence). V was clipped by 0 bases and J by 5 bases; unmatched bases: 1. The CDR3 runs 14 residues. CDR3 nucleotides: TGTGCCAGCAGCTTGGTGGACAGGGGGCACGAGCAGTACTTC. Protein product: CASSLVDRGHEQYF.

A note on this clone: A junction end diverges from the germline sequence, so it may reflect a read error. The V and J genes are TRBV19 and TRBJ2-3, with D tentatively TRBD1 (7 bases). The CDR3 has 17 residues. Germline-derived CDR1 and CDR2 are LNHDA and SQIVND (reference sequence). The CDR3 DNA reads TGTGCCAGTAGTACAGGGGGGAACTCTTATAGCACCGATACGCAGTATTTT. Its translation is CASSTGGNSYSTDTQYF.

The V gene is TRBV5-4, the J gene TRBJ2-4, with D perhaps matching TRBD1 (5 bases). The CDR3 has 15 residues. Germline CDR1 reads SGHNT; CDR2 reads YYREEE (reference sequence). Trimming took off 0 bases at V and 5 bases at J, with 12 bases between the two ends. Here the CDR3 reads CASSLDPQGENIQYF. CDR3 sequence (DNA): TGTGCCAGCAGCTTGGATCCCCAGGGTGAAAACATTCAGTACTTC.

This clone was recorded once. The rearrangement uses TRBV19 and TRBJ1-1; D not certain. From germline, CDR1 is LNHDA and CDR2 SQIVND (reference sequence). The CDR3 has 16 amino acids. V was pared by 3 bases and J by 1 base, with 15 bases between. The CDR3 loop is CASSMTTFGANTEAFF. CDR3 DNA: TGTGCCAGTAGTATGACAACCTTTGGCGCGAACACTGAAGCTTTCTTT.

This clone was recorded once. This chain uses TRBV5-6 with TRBJ1-5, with D uncertain. The CDR3 loop spans 16 amino acids. Germline V lookup: CDR1 SGHDT, CDR2 YYEEEE. V was clipped by 3 bases and J by 0 bases, with 13 bases between them. The CDR3 region is CASSSARRYSNQPQHF. As DNA, the CDR3 is TGTGCCAGCAGCTCAGCCAGGCGTTATAGCAATCAGCCCCAGCATTTT.

This clone was recorded only once. The chain combines TRBV4-3 with TRBJ2-1; 9 bases line up with TRBD2. Germline CDR1 is LGHNA and CDR2 is YSLEER. The J segment lost 0 bases and the V segment lost 3 bases, leaving 3 bases of the junction unmatched. This CDR3 is built from 16 residues. The CDR3: CASSQMGLASYNEQFF. DNA of the CDR3: TGCGCCAGCAGCCAGATGGGACTAGCCTCCTACAATGAGCAGTTCTTC.

This rearrangement joins TRBV7-6 to TRBJ1-6; a weak D match, TRBD1 (5 bases). Germline CDR1 SGHVS, CDR2 FNYEAQ. The CDR3 extends over 13 amino acids. V shed 7 bases and J shed 10 bases, with 14 bases lying between them. The CDR3 DNA follows: TGTGCCAGCACCAACGGGGGGAAATCACCCCTCCACTTT. Its protein product is CASTNGGKSPLHF.

CDR3 sequence: CASSPTQGGQPQHF. CDR3 nucleotides: TGTGCCAGCTCACCAACACAGGGCGGTCAGCCCCAGCATTTT. The rearrangement joins TRBV18 to TRBJ1-5; D may be TRBD1 (6 bases). The CDR3 consists of 14 residues. The germline V gene encodes CDR1 KGHSH and CDR2 LQKENI. Deletions cut 2 bases from V and 6 bases from J, with 11 bases between.

The rearrangement joins TRBV7-3 to TRBJ1-2, with TRBD1 as a possible D gene (6 bases). The CDR3 runs 15 residues. The V gene lost 6 bases and the J gene lost 4 bases, with 18 bases spanning the gap. Germline V CDR1 and CDR2: SGHTA, FQGTGA. The chain's CDR3 is CASSPRGGPGYGYTF. The DNA for the CDR3 is TGTGCCAGCAGTCCTCGGGGGGGGCCGGGCTATGGCTACACCTTC.

Concerning this clone: The CDR3 carries no conserved terminal phenylalanine or tryptophan, so it likely arises from a read error. It is unclear where the CDR3 begins or ends on the DNA, so no DNA is shown, and the CDR3 is as TCRdb lists it. CDR3 sequence: CASGFGAGTERFL. J is TRBJ2-7 and V is TRBV12-5; the table calls TRBD1, which could not be checked here. From its first to its last residue, the CDR3 has 13 amino acids. Germline V gene data show CDR1 as LGHNT and CDR2 as FRNRAP.

J is TRBJ2-5 and V is TRBV4-2; TRBD2 matches 11 bases. Judging by the DNA end, TRBJ2-7 fits better; the J call may be wrong. Germline CDR1 is LGHNA and CDR2 is YNFKEQ. This CDR3 region has 15 residues. CDR3 residues: CASSQASGGLYEQYF. In nucleotides, the CDR3 is TGTGCCAGCAGCCAAGCTAGCGGGGGGCTCTACGAGCAGTACTTC.

This clone was recorded only once. The V and J genes are TRBV18 and TRBJ1-5, with TRBD1 matching over 7 bases. Looked up from germline, CDR1 is KGHSH and CDR2 is LQKENI. V was pared by 4 bases and J by 7 bases, with 7 bases of the junction left unmatched. The CDR3 is 14 amino acids. The CDR3 nucleotides are TGTGCCAGCTCACAGACAACAGGGGACCAGCCCCAGCATTTT. Protein sequence: CASSQTTGDQPQHF.

The count of this clone is one. This chain links TRBV7-2 with TRBJ2-5, with 11 bases lining up with TRBD2. This CDR3 has 14 residues. Per the germline V gene, CDR1 is SGHTA and CDR2 is FQGNSA. V lost 6 bases to trimming and J lost 3 bases; unmatched junction nucleotides: 3. CDR3: CASSSTSGKETQYF. CDR3 nucleotides: TGTGCCAGCAGTTCGACTAGCGGGAAAGAGACCCAGTACTTC.

The chain combines TRBV4-3 with TRBJ1-4; TRBD1 is a possible D gene (5 bases). Per the germline V gene, CDR1 is LGHNA and CDR2 is YSLEER. Deletions cut 4 bases from V and 6 bases from J, with 15 bases between. The CDR3 is 15 residues long. The DNA of the CDR3 is TGCGCCAGCAGCCGCGACAGAGCTCATGATGAAAAACTGTTTTTT. Amino acid sequence: CASSRDRAHDEKLFF.

This CDR3 is CASSLGSGQGYEAFF. The CDR3 DNA follows: TGTGCCAGCAGCTTGGGATCCGGACAGGGGTATGAAGCTTTCTTT. The V call is TRBV7-3, the J call TRBJ1-1, with 9 positions matching TRBD1. The CDR3 spans 15 residues. V lost 3 bases, J lost 7 bases, and 9 bases stayed unmatched. Per germline, CDR1 SGHTA and CDR2 FQGTGA.

This sequence joins TRBV2 and TRBJ2-7, with 7 bases that match TRBD1. CDR3 length: 13 amino acids. The germline V gene has CDR1 SNHLY and CDR2 FYNNEI. V was clipped by 7 bases and J by 5 bases; unmatched bases: 8. The CDR3 spells CASMTGFGNEQYF. For the CDR3, the DNA is TGTGCCAGCATGACAGGGTTCGGTAACGAGCAGTACTTC.

The rearrangement uses TRBV29-1 and TRBJ2-5; 7 nucleotides line up with TRBD1. Germline assignment: CDR1 SQVTM and CDR2 ANQGSEA. V lost 7 bases, J lost 2 bases, and 7 bases stayed unmatched. The length of the CDR3 is 13 residues. The CDR3 DNA follows: TGCAGCGCCACAGGGGTGGGACAAGAGACCCAGTACTTC. Translating it yields CSATGVGQETQYF. Together with reference TRBV29-1 and TRBJ2-5, the CDR3 gives the full variable domain: SAVISQKPSRDICQRGTSLTIQCQVDSQVTMMFWYRQQPGQSLTLIATANQGSEATYESGFVIDKFPISRPNLTFSTLTVSNMSPEDSSIYLCSATGVGQETQYFGPGTRLLVL.

The chain carries TRBV5-1 and TRBJ1-2; weak D call: TRBD1 (5 bases). Germline values: CDR1 SGHRS, CDR2 YFSETQ. Deletions cut 0 bases from V and 4 bases from J, with 13 bases between. The CDR3 contains 15 residues. The CDR3 spells CASSLALTVGYGYTF. In DNA form, the CDR3 reads TGCGCCAGCAGCTTGGCGCTGACAGTGGGCTATGGCTACACCTTC. The full variable domain, rest sourced from reference TRBV5-1 and TRBJ1-2, is KAGVTQTPRYLIKTRGQQVTLSCSPISGHRSVSWYQQTPGQGLQFLFEYFSETQRNKGNFPGRFSGRQFSNSRSEMNVSTLELGDSALYLCASSLALTVGYGYTFGSGTRLTVV.

The chain has TRBV5-1 and TRBJ1-2; D is uncertain. The ends were cut back, 4 bases at V and 3 bases at J, with 19 bases in the middle. This CDR3 has 16 residues. Germline V gene data show CDR1 as SGHRS and CDR2 as YFSETQ. The CDR3 spells CASSLTEYGNDYGYTF. The CDR3 DNA reads as TGCGCCAGCAGCCTAACGGAGTATGGTAATGACTATGGCTACACCTTC.

This chain links TRBV30 with TRBJ1-2, with D maybe TRBD1 (5 bases). The CDR3 is 14 residues long. Germline lookup yields CDR1 GTSNPN and CDR2 SVGIG (reference sequence). V was clipped by 0 bases and J by 7 bases, with 15 bases between them. The CDR3, as DNA: TGTGCCTGGAGTGTATCCGCCGGGGGACGTGGCTACACCTTC. Protein sequence: CAWSVSAGGRGYTF.

The rearrangement links TRBV6-5 to TRBJ1-1; D may be TRBD1 (6 bases). The V and J ends lost 6 bases and 7 bases respectively, with 15 bases between them. This CDR3 contains 13 residues. Germline V gene data show CDR1 as MNHEY and CDR2 as SVGAGI. Written as DNA, the CDR3 is TGTGCCAGCAGCATTAGGACAGACCGTGAAGCTTTCTTT. Amino acid sequence: CASSIRTDREAFF.